Listed here are 10 T cell receptor beta chains from one sample, sequenced in a study of control samples from healthy donors and cancer patients. Clones were sequenced by immunoSEQ multiplex PCR, and TCRdb holds only the in-frame ones, with some missing. The sample has 90,000 or so clones, about nine tenths seen once. The specimen was blood. The source of these receptors is a woman in her seventies in good health.

The chain carries TRBV11-2 and TRBJ1-4; 7 bases match TRBD1. This CDR3 spans 15 amino acids. Trimming took 4 bases from V and 6 from J; bases not matched to a gene: 8. Per germline, CDR1 SGHAT and CDR2 FQNNGV. The CDR3 DNA reads TGTGCCAGCAGCTCGAACAGGGGTTTTTATGAAAAACTGTTTTTT. Protein sequence: CASSSNRGFYEKLFF.

The CDR3, as DNA: TGTGCCAGCAGCTTGGGGGCTAACTATGGCTACACCTTC. Amino acid sequence: CASSLGANYGYTF. The chain couples TRBV7-2 to TRBJ1-2; D perhaps matches TRBD1 (5 bases). The CDR3 has 13 amino acids. Per germline, CDR1 SGHTA and CDR2 FQGNSA. V dropped 3 bases and J dropped 0 bases, with 5 bases sitting between them. Supplemented by reference TRBV7-2 and TRBJ1-2, the full variable domain reads GAGVSQSPSNKVTEKGKDVELRCDPISGHTALYWYRQSLGQGLEFLIYFQGNSAPDKSGLPSDRFSAERTGGSVSTLTIQRTQQEDSAVYLCASSLGANYGYTFGSGTRLTVV.

The gene calls are TRBV19 and TRBJ2-7; 9 bases match TRBD1. The V and J ends lost 0 bases and 6 bases, in that order; junction bases with no gene match: 0. CDR1 LNHDA and CDR2 SQIVND come from the germline V gene (reference sequence). This CDR3 has 13 residues. The CDR3 sequence: CASSIEDRGEQYF. The CDR3 DNA reads as TGTGCCAGTAGTATAGAGGACAGGGGCGAGCAGTACTTC.

This chain links TRBV6-2 or TRBV6-3 with TRBJ1-3; D not certain. The germline CDR1 and CDR2 sequences are MNHEY and SVGEGT. This CDR3 has 13 amino acids. V was trimmed by 5 bases and J by 4 bases, leaving 9 bases between them. CDR3 coding DNA: TGTGCCAGCAGTCCAAGTGGAGGAAACACCATATATTTT. This sequence encodes CASSPSGGNTIYF.

The chain has TRBV11-1 and TRBJ2-3; the match to TRBD2 covers 7 bases. Germline V lookup: CDR1 SGHAT, CDR2 FQDESV (reference sequence). The J segment lost 1 base and the V segment lost 5 bases, leaving 6 bases of the junction unmatched. This CDR3 region has 15 residues. The CDR3 loop reads CASSQPTSGTDTQYF. In DNA, the CDR3 is TGTGCCAGCAGCCAACCAACTAGCGGCACAGATACGCAGTATTTT. The complete variable domain, with remaining parts taken from reference TRBV11-1 and TRBJ2-3, reads EAEVAQSPRYKITEKSQAVAFWCDPISGHATLYWYRQILGQGPELLVQFQDESVVDDSQLPKDRFSAERLKGVDSTLKIQPAELGDSAMYLCASSQPTSGTDTQYFGPGTRLTVL.

The CDR3 sequence: CSASGGGGSQPQHF. CDR3 in DNA: TGCAGTGCTAGTGGCGGGGGGGGAAGTCAGCCCCAGCATTTT. V and J are TRBV20-1 and TRBJ1-5; D might be TRBD1 (5 bases). Per germline, CDR1 DFQATT and CDR2 SNEGSKA (reference sequence). This CDR3 is 14 amino acids long. The V end lost 3 bases, the J end lost 6 bases, and 15 bases lay between the germline ends.

This chain links TRBV5-1 with TRBJ2-2, with 7 bases identical to TRBD1. Looked up from germline, CDR1 is SGHRS and CDR2 is YFSETQ. The V and J ends lost 0 bases and 5 bases, in that order; junction bases with no gene match: 4. CDR3 length equals 15 residues. Written as DNA, the CDR3 is TGCGCCAGCAGCTTGGAAGGGACAGTTACCGGGGAGCTGTTTTTT. It is translated as CASSLEGTVTGELFF.

This chain uses TRBV7-2 with TRBJ1-5, with 7 nucleotides matching TRBD1. The CDR3 spans 13 residues. Germline V CDR1 and CDR2: SGHTA, FQGNSA. J lost 4 bases, V lost 4 bases, and 1 base had no gene match. CDR3 sequence: CASSWTGNQPQHF. CDR3 in DNA: TGTGCCAGCAGCTGGACAGGAAATCAGCCCCAGCATTTT.

The chain has TRBV11-2 and TRBJ1-3; the match to TRBD1 covers 7 bases. Germline lookup yields CDR1 SGHAT and CDR2 FQNNGV. J lost 0 bases, V lost 4 bases, and 6 bases had no gene match. The CDR3 has 16 residues. The chain's CDR3 is CASSYGQAISGNTIYF. The CDR3 region has the DNA TGTGCCAGCAGCTATGGACAGGCGATCTCTGGAAACACCATATATTTT.

This sequence joins TRBV11-1 and TRBJ2-3, with D tentatively TRBD2 (5 bases). V lost 2 bases and J 1 base, leaving 13 bases between the germline ends. The CDR3 loop spans 16 amino acids. Per germline, CDR1 SGHAT and CDR2 FQDESV (reference sequence). The CDR3 spells CASSLTPGIGTDTQYF. The CDR3 DNA sequence: TGTGCCAGCAGCTTAACGCCGGGGATAGGCACAGATACGCAGTATTTT. The full variable domain, rest sourced from reference TRBV11-1 and TRBJ2-3, is EAEVAQSPRYKITEKSQAVAFWCDPISGHATLYWYRQILGQGPELLVQFQDESVVDDSQLPKDRFSAERLKGVDSTLKIQPAELGDSAMYLCASSLTPGIGTDTQYFGPGTRLTVL.